A single sample is the source of the 7 T cell receptor beta chains below, sequenced in a study of technical replicates of blood from a few donors. Some clones are missing from TCRdb's copy, which holds only in-frame ones; the method was immunoSEQ multiplex PCR. The sample shows tens of thousands of clones, 90% to 95% of them seen only once. Sequencing was carried out using T cells isolated from PBMCs. The receptors were sampled from a human donor in good health.

The CDR3 loop reads CAWSVLGGGKYF. For the CDR3, the DNA is TGTGCCTGGAGTGTACTAGGGGGCGGAAAGTACTTC. The J gene is TRBJ2-7, the V gene TRBV30, with 7 nucleotides matching TRBD1. CDR3 length equals 12 residues. Trimming at V came to 0 bases and at J to 11 bases, leaving 7 bases not matched to a gene. Germline V gives CDR1 GTSNPN, CDR2 SVGIG (reference sequence).

The chain couples TRBV5-1 to TRBJ2-1, with D possibly being TRBD2 (6 bases). CDR1 is SGHRS and CDR2 is YFSETQ in the germline V gene. The V gene lost 4 bases and the J gene lost 4 bases, with 12 bases spanning the gap. This CDR3 is 14 amino acids long. CDR3 in DNA: TGCGCCAGCAGCCCCGGGACTGCATACAATGAGCAGTTCTTC. This sequence encodes CASSPGTAYNEQFF.

The V and J genes are TRBV15 and TRBJ1-4; D gene uncertain. Germline CDR1 reads LNHNV; CDR2 reads YYDKDF (reference sequence). V was pared by 6 bases and J by 0 bases, with 14 bases between. The CDR3 extends over 16 amino acids. The CDR3 DNA reads as TGTGCCACCAGTACCGGTCGAGAGGCAACTAATGAAAAACTGTTTTTT. Translating gives CATSTGREATNEKLFF.

The V call is TRBV5-6, the J call TRBJ1-4; D may be TRBD1 (6 bases). V was trimmed by 2 bases and J by 5 bases, leaving 10 bases between them. The CDR3 totals 14 residues. Germline V gene sequence: CDR1 SGHDT, CDR2 YYEEEE. The CDR3: CASSFRDINEKLFF. CDR3 sequence (DNA): TGTGCCAGCAGCTTCCGGGACATAAATGAAAAACTGTTTTTT.

Only a few counts were recorded for this clone. This chain joins TRBV6-5 and TRBJ2-1, with a tentative D call TRBD2 (6 bases). This CDR3 has 14 amino acids. V was trimmed by 7 bases and J by 8 bases, leaving 18 bases between them. Germline-derived CDR1 and CDR2 are MNHEY and SVGAGI. Here the CDR3 reads CASNRLGGNDEQFF. The DNA of the CDR3 is TGTGCCAGCAATCGACTAGGAGGGAACGATGAGCAGTTCTTC.

The CDR3 here is CASSLSLNTEAFF. Written as DNA, the CDR3 is TGTGCCAGCAGCTTGAGTCTGAACACTGAAGCTTTCTTT. The chain is built from TRBV7-9 and TRBJ1-1; D remains unclear. V was clipped by 3 bases and J by 0 bases, with 5 bases between them. CDR1 is SEHNR, CDR2 FQNEAQ, per germline (reference sequence). This CDR3 region has 13 residues.

The chain recombines TRBV4-1 with TRBJ1-2; D is unresolved. The CDR3 totals 16 residues. CDR1 is MGHRA and CDR2 is YSYEKL in the germline V gene. The V end lost 4 bases, the J end lost 0 bases, and 15 bases lay between the germline ends. The CDR3 nucleotides read TGCGCCAGCAGCCTCCCGAGGAGAGGAGCTAACTATGGCTACACCTTC. Translating it yields CASSLPRRGANYGYTF.